This T cell receptor beta chain was sequenced in a study of shared clonotypes between healthy human individuals. CDR1 is SGHTA and CDR2 is FQGNSA in the germline V gene. The CDR3 sequence is 14 residues long. V was trimmed by 4 bases and J by 0 bases, leaving 8 bases between them. Produced via immunoSEQ multiplex PCR; TCRdb's table is partial and in-frame only. Of roughly 1 million clones detected, around 75% appear once; the ten largest clones hold about 1.5%. The J gene is TRBJ2-3, the V gene TRBV7-2; no clear D. The clonotype was recovered from a man younger than 30 in good health. Sequenced sample: memory CD4+ T cells sorted from blood. As to subset: CD45RA-negative fraction. CDR3 residues: CASSSRLSTDTQYF. Here the CDR3 DNA reads TGTGCCAGCAGCTCTCGACTGAGCACAGATACGCAGTATTTT.